The 17 T cell receptor beta chains below all came from one sample that was sequenced in a study of control samples from healthy donors and cancer patients. The method was immunoSEQ multiplex PCR; TCRdb's version includes in-frame clones alone and lacks a portion of them. The sample includes fewer than 200,000 clones, nearly 96% of them seen just once. The specimen sequenced was blood. These receptors were obtained from a woman aged 25 to 39 in good health.

The genes are TRBV12-3 or TRBV12-4 and TRBJ2-7; D possibly corresponds to TRBD1 (6 bases). The CDR3 length is 13 residues. V shed 5 bases and J shed 3 bases, with 11 bases lying between them. CDR3 region: CASSPDRLYEQYF. The CDR3 nucleotides are TGTGCCAGCAGTCCGGACAGACTCTACGAGCAGTACTTC.

V usage is TRBV7-8 and J usage is TRBJ1-2, with 7 bases identical to TRBD1. The CDR3 sequence is 13 residues long. Germline CDR1 is SGHVS and CDR2 is FQNEAQ. Trimming cost V 1 base and J 6 bases; bases outside gene matches: 2. For the CDR3, the DNA is TGTGCCAGCAGCTTAGGAGGGGGCGATGGCTACACCTTC. It translates to CASSLGGGDGYTF.

The DNA of the CDR3 is TGTGCCACCAGTGACCCCGGGAGCACAGATACGCAGTATTTT. It is translated as CATSDPGSTDTQYF. The rearrangement uses TRBV24-1 and TRBJ2-3; D is uncertain. Trimming took off 4 bases at V and 0 bases at J, with 7 bases between the two ends. The CDR3 covers 14 residues. Germline assignment: CDR1 KGHDR and CDR2 SFDVKD.

The chain uses TRBV2 and TRBJ2-1, with unresolved D. The CDR3 covers 16 residues. The V end was cut by 3 bases, the J end by 0 bases, with 12 bases between. Germline assignment: CDR1 SNHLY and CDR2 FYNNEI. The CDR3 loop is CASSEFETPSYNEQFF. CDR3 DNA: TGTGCCAGCAGTGAGTTCGAGACTCCCTCCTACAATGAGCAGTTCTTC.

The chain uses TRBV28 and TRBJ2-7; D gene unclear. The germline V gene has CDR1 MDHEN and CDR2 SYDVKM. CDR3 length: 14 residues. V lost 7 bases, J lost 0 bases, and 13 bases lay in between. CDR3 nucleotide sequence: TGTGCCAGCACCCTGACGGCAAGCTCCTACGAGCAGTACTTC. Protein product: CASTLTASSYEQYF.

This chain uses TRBV30 with TRBJ1-2; no definite D call. V was cut by 4 bases and J by 0 bases, with 15 bases left in between. The V gene's germline CDR1 is GTSNPN and CDR2 SVGIG (reference sequence). The CDR3 extends over 15 amino acids. Here the CDR3 reads CAWTLGGSANYGYTF. The CDR3 region has the DNA TGTGCCTGGACCCTCGGTGGGAGCGCTAACTATGGCTACACCTTC. The variable domain in full, completed from reference TRBV30 and TRBJ1-2, reads SQTIHQWPATLVQPVGSPLSLECTVEGTSNPNLYWYRQAAGRGLQLLFYSVGIGQISSEVPQNLSASRPQDRQFILSSKKLLLSDSGFYLCAWTLGGSANYGYTFGSGTRLTVV.

The genes are TRBV5-6 and TRBJ1-1; D unclear. Trimming pared 1 base from V and 2 bases from J, leaving 6 bases between. CDR3 length: 13 residues. Germline values: CDR1 SGHDT, CDR2 YYEEEE. CDR3 protein: CASSLLDNTEAFF. CDR3 in DNA: TGTGCCAGCAGCTTGCTAGATAACACTGAAGCTTTCTTT.

This chain joins TRBV5-5 and TRBJ2-1; possibly TRBD1 for D (6 bases). Germline V gives CDR1 SGHKS, CDR2 YYEKEE (reference sequence). The CDR3 has 15 amino acids. Trimming cost V 0 bases and J 1 base, with 8 bases left between them. This chain's CDR3 is CASSLGDISYNEQFF. The CDR3, as DNA: TGTGCCAGCAGCTTGGGGGACATTTCCTACAATGAGCAGTTCTTC.

V and J are TRBV3-1 (or the pseudogene TRBV3-2) and TRBJ2-7; perhaps TRBD1 as D (6 bases). Germline values: CDR1 LGHDT, CDR2 YNNKEL (reference sequence). The CDR3 totals 12 residues. V lost 5 bases to trimming and J lost 13 bases, with 18 bases between them. CDR3 protein: CASSKHGTPLYF. CDR3 DNA: TGTGCCAGCAGCAAACACGGGACACCGCTCTACTTC.

The chain combines TRBV5-4 with TRBJ2-1; 13 nucleotides line up with TRBD2. J gave up 0 bases and V 4 bases, and 10 bases lay outside the gene matches. The CDR3 extends over 19 amino acids. The germline V gene has CDR1 SGHNT and CDR2 YYREEE (reference sequence). In DNA, the CDR3 is TGTGCCAGCAGCCCGCCCGGGACTAGCGGGGCAAGCTCCTACAATGAGCAGTTCTTC. Protein sequence: CASSPPGTSGASSYNEQFF. Based on the CDR3 plus reference TRBV5-4 and TRBJ2-1, the full variable domain is ETGVTQSPTHLIKTRGQQVTLRCSSQSGHNTVSWYQQALGQGPQFIFQYYREEENGRGNFPPRFSGLQFPNYSSELNVNALELDDSALYLCASSPPGTSGASSYNEQFFGPGTRLTVL.

The chain couples TRBV9 to TRBJ1-4; a possible D gene is TRBD1 (6 bases). The CDR3 has 16 amino acids. Germline loops: CDR1 SGDLS, CDR2 YYNGEE. V was shortened by 0 bases and J by 3 bases, with 12 bases between the two germline ends. CDR3 in amino acids: CASSVDGGASNEKLFF. DNA for the CDR3: TGTGCCAGCAGCGTAGACGGGGGCGCATCTAATGAAAAACTGTTTTTT.

The rearrangement links TRBV10-2 to TRBJ2-2, with TRBD1 matching 12 bases. The CDR3 runs 18 residues. From germline, CDR1 is WSHSY and CDR2 SAAADI. V lost 8 bases, J lost 1 base, and 11 bases stayed unmatched. The CDR3 DNA sequence: TGCGCCAGCGAAGGGACAGGGGGCAAATTTAAGAACACCGGGGAGCTGTTTTTT. As protein: CASEGTGGKFKNTGELFF.

The chain carries TRBV24-1 and TRBJ1-5; a possible D gene is TRBD1 (6 bases). Germline V gene sequence: CDR1 KGHDR, CDR2 SFDVKD. The germline V and J ends were trimmed by 3 bases and 2 bases, with 10 bases remaining between them. The CDR3 extends over 15 amino acids. DNA of the CDR3: TGTGCCACCAGTGATCCAGGGGAGGGCAATCAGCCCCAGCATTTT. This codes for CATSDPGEGNQPQHF.

The chain links TRBV11-2 to TRBJ2-3, with D possibly matching TRBD1 (5 bases). Germline V gene sequence: CDR1 SGHAT, CDR2 FQNNGV. The CDR3 runs 15 residues. V was clipped by 2 bases and J by 1 base, with 10 bases between them. This chain's CDR3 is CASSLLGQGTDTQYF. In DNA form, the CDR3 reads TGTGCCAGCAGCTTATTAGGACAAGGCACAGATACGCAGTATTTT.

The rearrangement joins TRBV9 to TRBJ1-5; no clear D gene. Germline V gene data show CDR1 as SGDLS and CDR2 as YYNGEE. Trimming took 4 bases from V and 1 from J, leaving 12 bases between them. The CDR3 is 15 residues long. CDR3 in amino acids: CASSLSGQSNQPQHF. CDR3 coding DNA: TGTGCCAGCAGCCTCAGCGGGCAGAGCAATCAGCCCCAGCATTTT. The full variable domain, its missing parts supplied by reference TRBV9 and TRBJ1-5, is DSGVTQTPKHLITATGQRVTLRCSPRSGDLSVYWYQQSLDQGLQFLIQYYNGEERAKGNILERFSAQQFPDLHSELNLSSLELGDSALYFCASSLSGQSNQPQHFGDGTRLSIL.

The J gene is TRBJ2-1, the V gene TRBV5-1; 10 nucleotides match TRBD1. In germline, CDR1 is SGHRS, CDR2 YFSETQ. CDR3 length equals 15 residues. Losses at the gene ends were 4 bases for V and 6 bases for J; bases not matched to a gene: 7. The CDR3 sequence is CASSRDRGLINEQFF. CDR3 in DNA: TGCGCCAGCAGCCGGGACAGGGGACTTATCAATGAGCAGTTCTTC.

The chain joins TRBV7-6 to TRBJ2-5; D remains unclear. The CDR3 consists of 13 residues. The V gene's germline CDR1 is SGHVS and CDR2 FNYEAQ. The germline V and J ends were trimmed by 5 bases and 2 bases, with 9 bases remaining between them. The DNA for the CDR3 is TGTGCCAGCAGCCAAGTAGAGCAAGAGACCCAGTACTTC. Encoded protein: CASSQVEQETQYF. Filled out from reference TRBV7-6 and TRBJ2-5, the complete variable domain reads GAGVSQSPRYKVTKRGQDVALRCDPISGHVSLYWYRQALGQGPEFLTYFNYEAQQDKSGLPNDRFSAERPEGSISTLTIQRTEQRDSAMYRCASSQVEQETQYFGPGTRLLVL.